This TCR beta chain was documented in a study of Graves' ophthalmopathy and Graves' hyperthyroidism. Looking at the study overall: The blood sample was drawn at first diagnosis and before any treatment. Study outcomes and limitations: The model predicted ophthalmopathy progression with more than 70% sensitivity and around 72% specificity. For separating ophthalmopathy from stable hyperthyroidism, a 13-signature model gave almost 90% sensitivity and 80% to 84% specificity.

V was cut by 0 bases and J by 3 bases, with 6 bases left in between. CDR1 is ENHRY, CDR2 SYGVKD, per germline. This CDR3 has 15 residues. From RNA, the CDR3 regions of TCR beta chains were amplified and sequenced. A first-round RT-PCR used HTBI primers, followed by a second-round multiplex PCR. TCRdb analysed the multiplex PCR reads with MiXCR anew, one entry per CDR3 protein. The sample yields around 400,000 distinct CDR3 sequences, under 25% seen once. As diagnostic evidence, clinical symptoms, serum thyroxine, TRAb, thyroid ultrasound and orbital computed tomography were relied upon. This clonotype was recorded at least ten times. Its target is unknown.

Material: peripheral blood. This sequence was found in a woman aged 18-29 years with stable Graves' hyperthyroidism. This chain uses TRBV10-3 with TRBJ1-6, with D unresolved. This chain's CDR3 is CAISESDHYNSPLHF. The CDR3 bases are TGTGCCATCAGTGAGTCGGACCACTATAATTCACCCCTCCACTTT.